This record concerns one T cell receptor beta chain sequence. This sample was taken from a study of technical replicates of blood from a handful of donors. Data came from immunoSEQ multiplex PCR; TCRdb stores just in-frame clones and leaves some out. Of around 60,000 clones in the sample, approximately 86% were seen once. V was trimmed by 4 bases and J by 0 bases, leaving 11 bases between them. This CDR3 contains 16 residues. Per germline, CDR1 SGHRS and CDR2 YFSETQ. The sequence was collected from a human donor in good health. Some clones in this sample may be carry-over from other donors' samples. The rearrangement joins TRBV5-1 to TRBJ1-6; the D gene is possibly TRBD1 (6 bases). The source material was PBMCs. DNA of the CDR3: TGCGCCAGCAGCCCTCAGGGGAGCTCCTATAATTCACCCCTCCACTTT. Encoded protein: CASSPQGSSYNSPLHF. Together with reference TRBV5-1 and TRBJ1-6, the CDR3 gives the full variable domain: KAGVTQTPRYLIKTRGQQVTLSCSPISGHRSVSWYQQTPGQGLQFLFEYFSETQRNKGNFPGRFSGRQFSNSRSEMNVSTLELGDSALYLCASSPQGSSYNSPLHFGNGTRLTVT.